The T cell receptor beta chain described here comes from a study of T cell responses to AZD1222 COVID-19 vaccine. The CDR3 contains 15 residues. CDR1 and CDR2 (germline): KGHSH, LQKENI. Trimming shortened V by 2 bases and J by 4 bases, and 11 bases separated the two germline ends. The data were produced by immunoSEQ multiplex PCR, yet TCRdb's version contains in-frame clones alone and is incomplete. The sample shows about 150,000 clones, approximately 91% of them seen only once. The V and J genes are TRBV18 and TRBJ2-2; tentative D call: TRBD1 (5 bases). The TCR comes from an adult who had recovered from COVID-19. The sample consisted of peripheral blood, taken after recovery from COVID-19. The DNA for the CDR3 is TGTGCCAGCTCACCAATGGGGCGTGGCACCGGGGAGCTGTTTTTT. As protein: CASSPMGRGTGELFF.